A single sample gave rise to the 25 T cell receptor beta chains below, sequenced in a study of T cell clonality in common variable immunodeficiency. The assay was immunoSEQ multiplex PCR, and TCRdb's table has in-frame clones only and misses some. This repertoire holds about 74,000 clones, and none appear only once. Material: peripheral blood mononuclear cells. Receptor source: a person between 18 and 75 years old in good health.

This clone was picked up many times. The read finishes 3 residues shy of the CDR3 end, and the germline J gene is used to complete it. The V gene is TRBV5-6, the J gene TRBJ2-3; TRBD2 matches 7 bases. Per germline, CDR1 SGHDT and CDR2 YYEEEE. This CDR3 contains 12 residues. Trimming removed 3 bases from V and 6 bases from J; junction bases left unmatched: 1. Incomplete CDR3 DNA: TGTGCCAGCAGCTGGGGGGGGGATACG. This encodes CASSWGGDT. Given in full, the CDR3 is CASSWGGDTQYF.

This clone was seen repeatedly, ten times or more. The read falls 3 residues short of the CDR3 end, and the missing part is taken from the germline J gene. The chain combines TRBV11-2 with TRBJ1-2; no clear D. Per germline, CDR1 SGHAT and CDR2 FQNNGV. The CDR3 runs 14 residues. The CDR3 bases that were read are TGTGCCAGCAGCTTAGATCACAGAGCGGGGAGC. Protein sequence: CASSLDHRAGS. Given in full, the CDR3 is CASSLDHRAGSYTF.

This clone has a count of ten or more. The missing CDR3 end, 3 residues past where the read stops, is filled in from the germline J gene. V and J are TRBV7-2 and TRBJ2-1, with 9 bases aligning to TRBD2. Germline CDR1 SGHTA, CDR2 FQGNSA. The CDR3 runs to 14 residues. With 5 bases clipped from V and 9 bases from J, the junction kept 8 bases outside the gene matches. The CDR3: CASSALAGQGEQFF. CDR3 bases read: TGTGCCAGCAGCGCGCTAGCGGGACAAGGTGAG.

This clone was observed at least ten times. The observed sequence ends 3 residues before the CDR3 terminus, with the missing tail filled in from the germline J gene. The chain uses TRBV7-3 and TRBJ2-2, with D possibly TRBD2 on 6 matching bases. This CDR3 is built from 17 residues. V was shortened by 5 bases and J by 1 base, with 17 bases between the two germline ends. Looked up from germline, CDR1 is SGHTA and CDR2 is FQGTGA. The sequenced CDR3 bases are TGTGCCAGCAGCCTCAAGGCGGGAACTAAGAACACCGGGGAG. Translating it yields CASSLKAGTKNTGE. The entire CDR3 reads CASSLKAGTKNTGELFF.

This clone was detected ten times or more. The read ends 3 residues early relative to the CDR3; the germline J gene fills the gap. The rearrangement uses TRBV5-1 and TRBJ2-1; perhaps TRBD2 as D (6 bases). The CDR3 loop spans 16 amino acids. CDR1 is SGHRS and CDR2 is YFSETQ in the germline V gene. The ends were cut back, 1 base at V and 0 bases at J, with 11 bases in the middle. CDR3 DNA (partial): TGCGCCAGCAGCTTGATCGTGGGGGGCTCCTACAATGAG. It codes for CASSLIVGGSYNE. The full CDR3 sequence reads CASSLIVGGSYNEQFF.

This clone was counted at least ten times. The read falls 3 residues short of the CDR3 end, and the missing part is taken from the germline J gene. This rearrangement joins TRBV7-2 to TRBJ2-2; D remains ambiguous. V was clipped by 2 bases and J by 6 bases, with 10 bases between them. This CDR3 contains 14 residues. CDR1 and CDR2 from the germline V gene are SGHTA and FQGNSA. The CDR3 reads CASSLNSRPGELFF. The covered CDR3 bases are TGTGCCAGCAGCTTAAACTCTCGTCCCGGGGAG.

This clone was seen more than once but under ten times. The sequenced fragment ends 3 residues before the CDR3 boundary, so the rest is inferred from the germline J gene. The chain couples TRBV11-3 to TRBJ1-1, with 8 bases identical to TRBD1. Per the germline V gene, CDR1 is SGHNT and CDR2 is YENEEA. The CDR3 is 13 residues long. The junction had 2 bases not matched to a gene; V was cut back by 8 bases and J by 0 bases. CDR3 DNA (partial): TGTGCCAGCTCACAGGGGGTGAACACTGAA. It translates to CASSQGVNTE. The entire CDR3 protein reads CASSQGVNTEAFF.

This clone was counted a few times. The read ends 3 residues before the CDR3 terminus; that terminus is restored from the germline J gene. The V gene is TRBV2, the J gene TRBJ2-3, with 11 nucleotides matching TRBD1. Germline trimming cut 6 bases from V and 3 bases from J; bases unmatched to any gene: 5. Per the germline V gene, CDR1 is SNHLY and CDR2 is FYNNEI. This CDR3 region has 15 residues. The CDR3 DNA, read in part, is TGTGCCAGCAGGGGCCGGGACAGGGGGACAGATACG. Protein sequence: CASRGRDRGTDT. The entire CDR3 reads CASRGRDRGTDTQYF.

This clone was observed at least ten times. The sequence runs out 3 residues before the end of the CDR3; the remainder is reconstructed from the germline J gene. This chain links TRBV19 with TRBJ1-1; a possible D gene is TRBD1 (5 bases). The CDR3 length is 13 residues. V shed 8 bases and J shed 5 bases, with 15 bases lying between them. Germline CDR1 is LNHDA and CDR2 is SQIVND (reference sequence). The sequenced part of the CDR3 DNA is TGTGCCAGTTCGGCAGGGATCCGAACTGAA. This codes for CASSAGIRTE. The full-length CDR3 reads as CASSAGIRTEAFF.

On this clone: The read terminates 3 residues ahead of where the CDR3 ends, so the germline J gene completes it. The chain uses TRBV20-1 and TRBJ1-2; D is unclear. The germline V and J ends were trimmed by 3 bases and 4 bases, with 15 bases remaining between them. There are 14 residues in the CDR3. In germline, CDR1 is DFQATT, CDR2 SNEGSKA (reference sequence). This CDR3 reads CSASPGVSFYGYTF. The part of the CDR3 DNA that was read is TGCAGTGCTAGCCCCGGGGTCAGCTTCTATGGC.

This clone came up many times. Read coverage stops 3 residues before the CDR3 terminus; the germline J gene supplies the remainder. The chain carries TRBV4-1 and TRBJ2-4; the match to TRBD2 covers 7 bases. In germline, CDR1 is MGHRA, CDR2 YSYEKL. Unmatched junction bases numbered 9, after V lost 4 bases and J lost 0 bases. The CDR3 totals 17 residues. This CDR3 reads CASSPTILAVAKNIQYF. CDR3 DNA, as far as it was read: TGCGCCAGCAGCCCTACAATTCTAGCGGTAGCCAAAAACATT.

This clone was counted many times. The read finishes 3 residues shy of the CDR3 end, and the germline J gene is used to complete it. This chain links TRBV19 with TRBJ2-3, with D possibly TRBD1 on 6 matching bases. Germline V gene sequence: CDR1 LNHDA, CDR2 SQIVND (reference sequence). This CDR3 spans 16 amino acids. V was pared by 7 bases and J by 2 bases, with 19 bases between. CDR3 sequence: CASTLWGHKDTDTQYF. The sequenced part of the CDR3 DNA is TGTGCCAGTACCCTGTGGGGGCATAAAGACACAGATACG.

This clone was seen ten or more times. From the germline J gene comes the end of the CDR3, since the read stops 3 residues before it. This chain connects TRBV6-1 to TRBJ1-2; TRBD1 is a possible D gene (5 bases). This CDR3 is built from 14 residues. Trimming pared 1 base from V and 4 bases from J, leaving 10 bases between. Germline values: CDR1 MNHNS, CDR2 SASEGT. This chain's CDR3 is CASSEGRGGYGYTF. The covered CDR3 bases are TGTGCCAGCAGTGAAGGAAGGGGCGGCTATGGC.

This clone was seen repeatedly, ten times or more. Incomplete CDR3 DNA: TGCGCCAGCAGCCCAGGGCTGGGTCCCCTCTACGAG. It is translated as CASSPGLGPLYE. The entire CDR3 reads CASSPGLGPLYEQYF. The rearrangement uses TRBV5-1 and TRBJ2-7, with D possibly being TRBD1 (5 bases). The CDR3 is cut off 3 residues early in the read; its end comes from the germline J gene. V gave up 4 bases and J gave up 3 bases, with 17 bases separating them. The length of the CDR3 is 15 residues. Germline V gives CDR1 SGHRS, CDR2 YFSETQ.

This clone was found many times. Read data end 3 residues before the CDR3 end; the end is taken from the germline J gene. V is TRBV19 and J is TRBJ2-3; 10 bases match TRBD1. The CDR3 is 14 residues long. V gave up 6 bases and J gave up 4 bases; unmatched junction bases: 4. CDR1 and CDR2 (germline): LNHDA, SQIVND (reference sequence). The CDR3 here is CASSWDRGADTQYF. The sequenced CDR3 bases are TGTGCCAGTAGCTGGGACAGGGGTGCAGATACG.

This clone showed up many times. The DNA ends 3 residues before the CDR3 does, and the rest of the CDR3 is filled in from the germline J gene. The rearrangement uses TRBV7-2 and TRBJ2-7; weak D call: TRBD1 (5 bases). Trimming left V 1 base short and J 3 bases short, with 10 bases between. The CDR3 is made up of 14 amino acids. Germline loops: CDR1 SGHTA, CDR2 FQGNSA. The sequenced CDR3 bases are TGTGCCAGCAGCTTAGAAGGGGCAGGCTACGAG. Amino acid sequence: CASSLEGAGYE. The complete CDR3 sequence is CASSLEGAGYEQYF.

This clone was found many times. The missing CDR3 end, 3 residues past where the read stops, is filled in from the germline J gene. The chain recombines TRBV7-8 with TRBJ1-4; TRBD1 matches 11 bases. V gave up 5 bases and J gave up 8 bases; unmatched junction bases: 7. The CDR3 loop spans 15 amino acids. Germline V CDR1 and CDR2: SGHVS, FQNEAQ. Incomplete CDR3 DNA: TGTGCCAGCAGCCCCACCGGGACAGGGGGGGAAAAA. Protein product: CASSPTGTGGEK. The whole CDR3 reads CASSPTGTGGEKLFF.

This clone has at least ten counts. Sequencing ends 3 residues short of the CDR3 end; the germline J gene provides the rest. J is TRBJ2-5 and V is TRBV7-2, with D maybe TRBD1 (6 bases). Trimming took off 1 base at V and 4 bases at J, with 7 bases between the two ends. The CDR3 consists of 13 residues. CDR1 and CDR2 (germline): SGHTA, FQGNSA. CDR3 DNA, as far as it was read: TGTGCCAGCAGCTTAGACAGGGTAGAGACC. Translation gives CASSLDRVET. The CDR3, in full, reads CASSLDRVETQYF.

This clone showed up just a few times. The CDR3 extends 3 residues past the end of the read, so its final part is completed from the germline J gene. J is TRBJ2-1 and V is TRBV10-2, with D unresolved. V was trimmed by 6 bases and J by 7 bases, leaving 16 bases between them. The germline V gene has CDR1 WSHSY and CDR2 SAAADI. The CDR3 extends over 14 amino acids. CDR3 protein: CASSLVGERNEQFF. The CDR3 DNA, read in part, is TGCGCCAGCAGCCTGGTCGGTGAACGGAATGAG.

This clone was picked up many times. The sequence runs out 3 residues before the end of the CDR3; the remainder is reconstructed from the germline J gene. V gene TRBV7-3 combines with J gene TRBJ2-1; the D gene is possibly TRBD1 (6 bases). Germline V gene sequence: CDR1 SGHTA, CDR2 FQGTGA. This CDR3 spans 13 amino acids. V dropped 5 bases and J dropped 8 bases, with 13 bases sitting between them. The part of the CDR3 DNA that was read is TGTGCCAGCAGCCCAGGGGTAGGCGATGAG. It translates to CASSPGVGDE. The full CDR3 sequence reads CASSPGVGDEQFF.

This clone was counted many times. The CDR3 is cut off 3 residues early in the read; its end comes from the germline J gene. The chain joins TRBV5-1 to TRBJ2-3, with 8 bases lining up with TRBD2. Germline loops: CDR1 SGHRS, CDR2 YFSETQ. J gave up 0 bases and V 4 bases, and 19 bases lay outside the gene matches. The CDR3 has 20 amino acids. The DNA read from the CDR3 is TGCGCCAGCAGCCTTTGGGGGGGCCTACGTCAGCGGGAGAGCACAGATACG. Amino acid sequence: CASSLWGGLRQRESTDT. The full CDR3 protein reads CASSLWGGLRQRESTDTQYF.

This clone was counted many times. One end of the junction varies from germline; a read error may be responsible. CDR3 amino acids: CGVVHEQYF. CDR3 DNA (partial): TGCGGGGTGGTACACGAG. The genes are TRBV19 and TRBJ2-7, with D maybe TRBD2 (5 bases). The read stops 3 residues short of the end of the CDR3; the missing end is completed from the germline J gene. The CDR3 runs 9 residues. The germline gives CDR1 LNHDA, CDR2 SQIVND (reference sequence).

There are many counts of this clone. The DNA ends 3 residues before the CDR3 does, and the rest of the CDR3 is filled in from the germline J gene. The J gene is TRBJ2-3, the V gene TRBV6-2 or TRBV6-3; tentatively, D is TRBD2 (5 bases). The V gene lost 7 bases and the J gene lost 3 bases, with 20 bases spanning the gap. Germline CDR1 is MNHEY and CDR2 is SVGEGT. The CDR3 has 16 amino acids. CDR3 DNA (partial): TGTGCCAGCAACCAGGACTCCAGTGTGGAGACAGATACG. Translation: CASNQDSSVETDT. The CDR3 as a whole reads CASNQDSSVETDTQYF.

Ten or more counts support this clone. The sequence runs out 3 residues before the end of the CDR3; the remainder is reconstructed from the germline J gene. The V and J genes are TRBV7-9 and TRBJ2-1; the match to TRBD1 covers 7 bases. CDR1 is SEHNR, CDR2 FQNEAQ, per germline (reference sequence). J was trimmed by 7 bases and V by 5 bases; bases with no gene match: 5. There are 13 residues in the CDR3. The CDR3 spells CASSPDRENEQFF. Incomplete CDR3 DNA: TGTGCCAGCAGCCCAGACAGGGAGAATGAG.

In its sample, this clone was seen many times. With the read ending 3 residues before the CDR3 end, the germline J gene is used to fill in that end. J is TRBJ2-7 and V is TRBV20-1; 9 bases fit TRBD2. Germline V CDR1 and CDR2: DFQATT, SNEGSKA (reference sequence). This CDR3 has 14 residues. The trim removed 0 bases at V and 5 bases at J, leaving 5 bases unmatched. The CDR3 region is CSARDPGLAHEQYF. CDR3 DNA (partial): TGCAGTGCTAGAGACCCGGGACTAGCCCACGAG.